The source of this TCR beta chain is a study of shared clonotypes between healthy human individuals. Per the original data handling: ImmunoSEQ sequences covered only the junction and lacked quality scores; filtering therefore differed. Repertoires were generated with immunoSEQ multiplex PCR, while TCRdb's copy carries only in-frame clones and drops some. V and J calls plus clone size are reproduced from that table; the DNA served to infer D and trimming. The profile shows approximately 1,000,000 clones, 75% to 80% of them singletons. Trimming removed 4 bases at V and 5 bases at J, with 18 bases between. Germline CDR1 and CDR2: SGHTS and YDEGEE. The CDR3 sequence is 15 residues long.

This clonotype was sampled from a man younger than 35 in good health. Some clones in this sample may be carry-over from other donors' samples. The sample was memory CD4+ T cells from PBMCs. Documented subset: CD45RA-negative fraction. The chain combines TRBV5-8 with TRBJ2-5; the D gene is possibly TRBD2 (5 bases). The CDR3 reads CASSPRLSSLETQYF. CDR3 coding DNA: TGTGCCAGCAGCCCCCGTCTGTCTAGCCTGGAGACCCAGTACTTC. Variable domain in full (rest from reference TRBV5-8 and TRBJ2-5): EAGVTQSPTHLIKTRGQQATLRCSPISGHTSVYWYQQALGLGLQFLLWYDEGEERNRGNFPPRFSGRQFPNYSSELNVNALELEDSALYLCASSPRLSSLETQYFGPGTRLLVL.